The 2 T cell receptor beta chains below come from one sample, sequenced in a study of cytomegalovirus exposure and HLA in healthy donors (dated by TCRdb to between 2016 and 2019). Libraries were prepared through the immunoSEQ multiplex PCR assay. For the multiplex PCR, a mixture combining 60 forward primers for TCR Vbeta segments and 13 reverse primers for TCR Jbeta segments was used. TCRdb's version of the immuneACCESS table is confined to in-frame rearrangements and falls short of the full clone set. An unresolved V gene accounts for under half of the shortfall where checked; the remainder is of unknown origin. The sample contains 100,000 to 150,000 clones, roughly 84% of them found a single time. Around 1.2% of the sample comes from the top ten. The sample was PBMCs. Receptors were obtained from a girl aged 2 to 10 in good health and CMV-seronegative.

In nucleotides, the CDR3 is TGTGCCAGCAGTTTAAGGGAGGGCTACGAGCAGTACTTC. Amino acids: CASSLREGYEQYF. V gene TRBV27 combines with J gene TRBJ2-7; 7 bases are shared with TRBD2. Germline values: CDR1 MNHEY, CDR2 SMNVEV (reference sequence). Losses at the gene ends were 2 bases for V and 3 bases for J; bases not matched to a gene: 1. There are 13 residues in the CDR3.

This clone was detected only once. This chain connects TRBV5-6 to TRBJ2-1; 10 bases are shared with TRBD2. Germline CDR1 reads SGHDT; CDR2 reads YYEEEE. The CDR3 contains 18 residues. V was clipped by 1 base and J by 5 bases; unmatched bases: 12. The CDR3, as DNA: TGTGCCAGCAGCTTGAGGCTCCCTAGCGGGAGATCCGACAATGAGCAGTTCTTC. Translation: CASSLRLPSGRSDNEQFF.